These T cell receptor beta chains were read from a single sample in a study of cytomegalovirus exposure and HLA in healthy donors. Profiled with immunoSEQ multiplex PCR; TCRdb holds only in-frame clones, not every one. The table shows more than 60,000 clones, with more than 85% occurring only once. Sample: PBMCs. The receptors here all came from a woman aged 18-35 years in good health and CMV-seronegative. The CDR3 runs from the conserved cysteine through the conserved F or W. D genes are given only for firm matches. Clone size is shown for a subset of rows, as once, few, many or a class of expanded clone.

clone size	D gene	V gene	J gene	CDR3 DNA	CDR3 protein
.	TRBD2	TRBV7-2	TRBJ2-7	TGTGCCAGCAGCTTAGCACCAGCGGGAGGGTCCTACGAGCAGTACTTC	CASSLAPAGGSYEQYF
.	.	TRBV5-4	TRBJ1-4	TGTGCCAGCAGCTTGGGGAGAAATGAAAAACTGTTTTTT	CASSLGRNEKLFF
.	.	TRBV30	TRBJ1-2	TGTGCCTGGAGGAACTCGCATAACTATGGCTACACCTTC	CAWRNSHNYGYTF
.	.	TRBV4-2	TRBJ2-1	TGTGCCAGCAGCCAAGATTCTAGACCCGGGGAAATTTACAATGAGCAGTTCTTC	CASSQDSRPGEIYNEQFF
once	.	TRBV7-6	TRBJ2-5	TGTGCCAGCAGGTTCCGGGACAACATGTACCAAGAGACCCAGTACTTC	CASRFRDNMYQETQYF
.	TRBD1	TRBV27	TRBJ2-3	TGTGCCAGCAGTCCCCGGACCGGGACAGGGGGCACAGATACGCAGTATTTT	CASSPRTGTGGTDTQYF
.	TRBD1	TRBV19	TRBJ2-5	TGTGCCAGTAGTATAGTATCGGACAGGGTACACTTC	CASSIVSDRVHF
once	TRBD1	TRBV4-2	TRBJ2-5	TGTGCCAGCAGCCAGAAGACAGGGAAAGGCCAGTACTTC	CASSQKTGKGQYF
few	TRBD1	TRBV5-4	TRBJ2-1	TGTGCCAGCGGACAGGGCGGGAATGAGCAGTTCTTC	CASGQGGNEQFF
.	TRBD1	TRBV5-4	TRBJ2-1	TGTGCCAGCAGCTTGGGGTCGGGACAGGGGGCTGATGAGCAGTTCTTC	CASSLGSGQGADEQFF
.	.	TRBV15	TRBJ1-1	TGTGCCACCAGCAGAGATCGAGTGAACACTGAAGCTTTCTTT	CATSRDRVNTEAFF
.	TRBD2	TRBV27	TRBJ2-1	TGTGCCAGCAGTTTATTTAGCGGGAGTTTCAATGAGCAGTTCTTC	CASSLFSGSFNEQFF
.	TRBD1	TRBV25-1	TRBJ2-5	TGTGCCAGCAGTGCTAGACAGGGTTTCGAGACCCAGTACTTC	CASSARQGFETQYF
.	.	TRBV6-6	TRBJ1-5	TGTGCCAGCAGTTACAGGAGTCAGCCCCAGCATTTT	CASSYRSQPQHF
.	.	TRBV4-3	TRBJ2-3	TGCGCCAGCAGCCAAGATTCGGCGGGGGCCCCAGATACGCAGTATTTT	CASSQDSAGAPDTQYF
.	.	TRBV5-6	TRBJ1-1	TGTGCCAGCAGCCGGACCCAGGGTTGGACTGAAGCTTTCTTT	CASSRTQGWTEAFF
.	TRBD2	TRBV5-1	TRBJ2-5	TGCGCCAGCAGCTTGGAAGCTAGCGGGGGCCAAGAGACCCAGTACTTC	CASSLEASGGQETQYF
.	TRBD1	TRBV5-8	TRBJ2-7	TGTGCCAGCAGCCTGGGACAGGGGGCCTACGAGCAGTACTTC	CASSLGQGAYEQYF
.	.	TRBV18	TRBJ1-2	TGTGCCAGCTCACCAACAGGAACTTGGGGCTACACCTTC	CASSPTGTWGYTF
.	TRBD2	TRBV5-1	TRBJ2-7	TGCGCCAGCAGCCAACTAGCGGGAGGGCCCCACGAGCAGTACTTC	CASSQLAGGPHEQYF
.	.	TRBV6-5	TRBJ1-1	TGTGCCAGCAGCCAACGGGGGGGGGCAGAGACTGAAGCTTTCTTT	CASSQRGGAETEAFF
.	TRBD1	TRBV15	TRBJ2-3	TGTGCCACCACCCGGGACAGCCGCACAGATACGCAGTATTTT	CATTRDSRTDTQYF
.	TRBD2	TRBV6-1	TRBJ2-2	TGTGCCAGCAAGGACGGGAGGGATACCGGGGAGCTGTTTTTT	CASKDGRDTGELFF
.	.	TRBV28	TRBJ1-5	TGTGCCAGCAGTCACACTCTCACAGGGTACAATCAGCCCCAGCATTTT	CASSHTLTGYNQPQHF
.	TRBD1	TRBV7-9	TRBJ2-7	TGTGCCAGCAGCGCCCAAACAGGGGGCCAGGGCGAGCAGTACTTC	CASSAQTGGQGEQYF
once	.	TRBV7-3	TRBJ2-2	TGTGCCAGCAGCTTATGGGGGGGGGCCCCCGGGGAGCTGTTTTTT	CASSLWGGAPGELFF
.	.	TRBV4-1	TRBJ2-7	TGCGCCAGCAGCCGAGAACAGGGCCACGAGCAGTACTTC	CASSREQGHEQYF
once	.	TRBV25-1	TRBJ2-5	TGTGCCAGCAGTCTCTCTCCGGTCTACCAGTACTTC	CASSLSPVYQYF
.	TRBD2	TRBV4-3	TRBJ2-3	TGCGCCAGCAGCTACGCGGGGGGCTCTAGCACAGATACGCAGTATTTT	CASSYAGGSSTDTQYF
.	.	TRBV21-1	TRBJ2-1	TGTGCCACCCCGCGGCAGGGTAGCAATGAGCAGTTCTTC	CATPRQGSNEQFF
.	TRBD1	TRBV19	TRBJ1-3	TGTGCCAGTAGTATCCGCGGACAGGGACTGAGAAACACCATATATTTT	CASSIRGQGLRNTIYF
.	TRBD1	TRBV10-1	TRBJ1-4	TGCGCCAGCAGTGACTCGACAGGGAACGGCCAGAATGAAAAACTGTTTTTT	CASSDSTGNGQNEKLFF
.	TRBD2	TRBV27	TRBJ2-2	TGTGCCAGCAGTCAACACGCCGGGACTAGCGCCAACACCGGGGAGCTGTTTTTT	CASSQHAGTSANTGELFF
once	TRBD2	TRBV12-5	TRBJ2-1	TGTGCTAGTGGTCCCGCACCATCAGTAGCGGGAGGGCGCTACAATGAGCAGTTCTTC	CASGPAPSVAGGRYNEQFF